This paragraph reports one T cell receptor (beta chain). Per the study methods: For nucleated cells, counts were estimated from reference gene primer amplification. The repertoire was sequenced with immunoSEQ multiplex PCR; TCRdb's copy has only in-frame clones and lacks some. That table gives V, J and clone size, and the DNA gave D and trimming. The sample has about 140,000 clones; around 80% are singletons. The CDR3 extends over 15 amino acids. Trimming stripped 6 bases from V and 9 bases from J, with 21 bases between. The germline V gene encodes CDR1 MDHEN and CDR2 SYDVKM. The sample belongs to a study of blood T cell repertoires in COVID-19. Study-level background: The United States, Italy and Spain provided the acute and convalescent COVID-19 samples. The analysed material was cDNA or gDNA that came from T cells, B-cell-depleted T cells, or PBMCs.

The chain recombines TRBV28 with TRBJ2-1, with D perhaps matching TRBD2 (6 bases). The sample taken for sequencing was peripheral blood. The receptor's source is a man in his fifties or sixties who had recovered from COVID-19. In DNA, the CDR3 is TGTGCCAGCAGCTCCGGAAGCCTTTCCGGGGGTGAGCAGTTCTTC. Its protein product is CASSSGSLSGGEQFF.